This TCR beta chain stems from a study of blood T cell repertoires in COVID-19. On the study more broadly: COVID-19 samples from acute and convalescent phases originated in the United States, Italy and Spain. In each case, the material was cDNA or gDNA derived from T cells, B-cell-depleted T cells, or PBMCs.

CDR3 length: 14 amino acids. In germline, CDR1 is SGHAT, CDR2 FQNNGV. V was shortened by 5 bases and J by 3 bases, with 14 bases between the two germline ends. Methods used by the authors: Scientists estimated how many nucleated cells there were by amplifying reference gene primers. Sequenced by immunoSEQ multiplex PCR; TCRdb stores in-frame clones only, minus some. The V and J calls and the clone size are those of that table, but D and trimming were determined from the DNA. The repertoire holds under 85,000 clones, with more than 80% as singletons. The specimen was peripheral blood. The sequence came from an elderly man with acute or convalescent COVID-19. The chain joins TRBV11-2 to TRBJ2-7, with D possibly being TRBD1 (6 bases). Written as DNA, the CDR3 is TGTGCCAGCAGCCGCTTCAGGGGAGACTACGAGCAGTACTTC. Protein sequence: CASSRFRGDYEQYF.